This entry is about one TCR beta chain. This specimen belongs to a study of blood T cell repertoires in COVID-19. Here immunoSEQ multiplex PCR was the method, and the copy in TCRdb shows in-frame clones only, minus some. The data contain 350,000 to 450,000 clones, roughly 84% of them singletons. Between the trimmed V and J ends, which lost 8 bases and 1 base, there was a span of 9 bases. Germline V lookup: CDR1 MDHEN, CDR2 SYDVKM. The CDR3 is 13 amino acids. The origin of this receptor is a woman younger than 35 who had been exposed to COVID-19. The material sequenced was PBMCs or T cells enriched from blood (not recorded which). The V and J genes are TRBV28 and TRBJ2-1; D call uncertain. CDR3 amino acids: CASQPRSYNEQFF. The CDR3 DNA reads as TGTGCCAGCCAGCCGCGGTCCTACAATGAGCAGTTCTTC.